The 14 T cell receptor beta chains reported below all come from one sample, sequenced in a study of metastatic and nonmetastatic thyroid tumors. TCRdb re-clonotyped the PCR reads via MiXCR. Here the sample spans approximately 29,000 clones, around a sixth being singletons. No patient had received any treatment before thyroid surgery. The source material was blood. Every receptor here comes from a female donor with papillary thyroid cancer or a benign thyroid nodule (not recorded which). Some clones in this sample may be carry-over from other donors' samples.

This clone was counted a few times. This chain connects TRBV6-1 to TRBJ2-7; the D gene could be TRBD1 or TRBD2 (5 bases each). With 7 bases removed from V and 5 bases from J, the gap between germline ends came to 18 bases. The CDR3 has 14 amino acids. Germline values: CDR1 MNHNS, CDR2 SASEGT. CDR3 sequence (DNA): TGTGCCAGCACCCCGGGACCTCAGGCCCACGAGCAGTACTTC. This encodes CASTPGPQAHEQYF.

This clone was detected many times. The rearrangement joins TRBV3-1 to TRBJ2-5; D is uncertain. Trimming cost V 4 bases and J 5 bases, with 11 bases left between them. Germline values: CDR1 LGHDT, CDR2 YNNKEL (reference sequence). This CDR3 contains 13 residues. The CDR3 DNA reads TGTGCCAGCAGCCCGGGCCCTTTCGAGACCCAGTACTTC. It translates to CASSPGPFETQYF.

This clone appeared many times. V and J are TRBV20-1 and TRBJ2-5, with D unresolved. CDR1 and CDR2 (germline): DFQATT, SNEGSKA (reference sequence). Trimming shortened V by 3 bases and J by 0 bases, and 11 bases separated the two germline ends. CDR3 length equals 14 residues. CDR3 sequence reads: CSASKGRDQETQYF. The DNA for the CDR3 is TGCAGTGCTAGTAAGGGTCGGGACCAAGAGACCCAGTACTTC.

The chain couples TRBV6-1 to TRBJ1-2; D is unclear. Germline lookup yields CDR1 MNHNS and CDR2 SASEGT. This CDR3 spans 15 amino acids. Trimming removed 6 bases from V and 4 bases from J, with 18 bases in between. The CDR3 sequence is CASSNPRAPSYGYTF. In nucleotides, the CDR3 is TGTGCCAGCAGCAACCCCCGGGCCCCAAGCTATGGCTACACCTTC.

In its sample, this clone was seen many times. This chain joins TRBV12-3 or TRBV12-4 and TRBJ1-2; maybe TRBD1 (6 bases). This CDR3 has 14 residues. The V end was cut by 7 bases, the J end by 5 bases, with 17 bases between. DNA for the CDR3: TGTGCCAGCACCCCACAGGGCTCCCCTTATGGCTACACCTTC. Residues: CASTPQGSPYGYTF.

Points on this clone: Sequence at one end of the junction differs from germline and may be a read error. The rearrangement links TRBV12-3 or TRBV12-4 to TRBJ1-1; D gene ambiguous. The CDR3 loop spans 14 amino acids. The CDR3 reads CASSLDQWTFEVFF. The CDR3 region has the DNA TGTGCCAGCAGCCTGGATCAGTGGACCTTTGAAGTTTTCTTT.

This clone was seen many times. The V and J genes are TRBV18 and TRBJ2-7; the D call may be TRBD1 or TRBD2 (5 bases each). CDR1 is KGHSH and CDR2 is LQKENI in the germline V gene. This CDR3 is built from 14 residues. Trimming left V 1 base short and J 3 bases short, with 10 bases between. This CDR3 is CASSPRQGDYEQYF. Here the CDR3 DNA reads TGTGCCAGCTCACCACGCCAGGGAGACTACGAGCAGTACTTC.

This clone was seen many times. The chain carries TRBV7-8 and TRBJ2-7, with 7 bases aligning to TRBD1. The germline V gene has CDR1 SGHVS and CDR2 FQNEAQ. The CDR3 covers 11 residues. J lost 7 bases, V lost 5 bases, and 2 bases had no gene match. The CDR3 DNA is TGTGCCAGCAGCCCGGACAGGGAGCAGTACTTC. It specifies CASSPDREQYF.

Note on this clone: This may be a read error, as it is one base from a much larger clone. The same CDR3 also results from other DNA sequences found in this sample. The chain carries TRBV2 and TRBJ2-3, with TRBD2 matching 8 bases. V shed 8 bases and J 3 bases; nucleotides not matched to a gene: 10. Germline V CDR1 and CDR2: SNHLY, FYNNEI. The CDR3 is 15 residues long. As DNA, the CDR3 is TGTGCCAGCGCGAGCGGGAGAGGTAGGACAGATACGCAGTATTTT. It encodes CASASGRGRTDTQYF.

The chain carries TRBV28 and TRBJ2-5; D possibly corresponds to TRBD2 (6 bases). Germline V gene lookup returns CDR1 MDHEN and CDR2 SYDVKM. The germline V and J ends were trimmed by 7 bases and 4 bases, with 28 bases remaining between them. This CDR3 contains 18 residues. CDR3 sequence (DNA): TGTGCCAGCACCTACTTGTACGGGCGGGACCGAAGTGGAGAGACCCAGTACTTC. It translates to CASTYLYGRDRSGETQYF.

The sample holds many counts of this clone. CDR3 amino acids: CSAEDPGSETQYF. The CDR3 nucleotides are TGCAGCGCCGAGGACCCGGGGAGTGAGACCCAGTACTTC. The V call is TRBV29-1, the J call TRBJ2-5; maybe TRBD2 (5 bases). Trimming shortened V by 7 bases and J by 5 bases, and 17 bases separated the two germline ends. This CDR3 contains 13 residues. The germline gives CDR1 SQVTM, CDR2 ANQGSEA.

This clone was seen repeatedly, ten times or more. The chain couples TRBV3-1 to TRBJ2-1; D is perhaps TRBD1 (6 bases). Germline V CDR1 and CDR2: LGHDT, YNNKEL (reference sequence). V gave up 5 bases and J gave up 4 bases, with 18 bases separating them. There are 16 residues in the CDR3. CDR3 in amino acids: CASSRIAGTRYNEQFF. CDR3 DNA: TGTGCCAGCAGCAGGATTGCCGGGACAAGATACAATGAGCAGTTCTTC.

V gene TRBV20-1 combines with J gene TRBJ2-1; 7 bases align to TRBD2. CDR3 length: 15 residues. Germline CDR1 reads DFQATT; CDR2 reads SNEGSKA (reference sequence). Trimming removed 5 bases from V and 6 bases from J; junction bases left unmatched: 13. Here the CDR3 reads CSALVLAWRLNEQFF. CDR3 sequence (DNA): TGCAGTGCTCTCGTACTAGCGTGGAGACTCAATGAGCAGTTCTTC.

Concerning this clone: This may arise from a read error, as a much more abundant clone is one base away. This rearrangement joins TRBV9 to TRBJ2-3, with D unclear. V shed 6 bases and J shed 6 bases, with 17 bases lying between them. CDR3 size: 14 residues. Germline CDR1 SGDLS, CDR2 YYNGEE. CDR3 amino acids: CASIAPPEVDTQYF. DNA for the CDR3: TGTGCCAGCATCGCACCTCCCGAGGTGGATACGCAGTATTTT.